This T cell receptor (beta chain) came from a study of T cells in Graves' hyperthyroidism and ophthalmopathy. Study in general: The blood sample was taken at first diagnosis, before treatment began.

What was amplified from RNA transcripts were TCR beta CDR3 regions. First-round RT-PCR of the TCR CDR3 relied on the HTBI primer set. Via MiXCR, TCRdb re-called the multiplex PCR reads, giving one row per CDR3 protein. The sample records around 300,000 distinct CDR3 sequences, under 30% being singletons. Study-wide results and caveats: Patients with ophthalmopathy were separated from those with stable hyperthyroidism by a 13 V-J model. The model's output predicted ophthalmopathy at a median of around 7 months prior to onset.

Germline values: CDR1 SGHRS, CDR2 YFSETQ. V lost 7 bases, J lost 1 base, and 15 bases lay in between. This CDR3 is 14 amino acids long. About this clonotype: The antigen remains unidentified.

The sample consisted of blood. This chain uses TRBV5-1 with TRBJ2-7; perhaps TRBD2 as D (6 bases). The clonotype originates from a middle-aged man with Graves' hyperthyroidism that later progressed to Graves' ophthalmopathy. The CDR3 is CASGPGGNSYEQYF. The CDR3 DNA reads TGCGCCAGCGGTCCGGGCGGGAATTCCTACGAGCAGTACTTC.